This entry describes one T cell receptor (beta chain). Its target is unknown. An end of the junction does not agree with germline; a read error may underlie this. The sample contains more than one DNA sequence encoding this CDR3. The data originate from a study of memory CD4+ T cells and cytomegalovirus serostatus. Overall study: Healthy Belgian adult donors included roughly nine CMV-positive and some 25 CMV-negative people. The study's findings and limits: The CMV-associated TCR signature appears largely within the CD4+ memory repertoire.

Clones were sequenced by immunoSEQ multiplex PCR, and TCRdb holds only the in-frame ones, with some missing. This sample has under 45,000 clones; approximately 84% occur once, and the top ten carry around 0.6%. Germline V gives CDR1 SGHRS, CDR2 YFSETQ. CDR3 size: 15 residues. Single viable CD3+CD4+CD8-CD45RO+ cells were sorted as the memory CD4+ T cells. The chain employs TRBV5-1 and TRBJ1-1; 7 nucleotides align to TRBD1. Sequenced input: memory CD4+ T cells from blood. This receptor was taken from an adult in good health and CMV-seronegative. The CDR3 reads CASGAGGVMNTEAFF. CDR3 sequence (DNA): TGCGCCAGCGGGGCAGGGGGTGTGATGAACACTGAGGCTTTCTTT.